The next 20 T cell receptor beta chains were all read from a single sample in a study of cytomegalovirus exposure and HLA in healthy donors. Primers included in the PCR were 60 Vbeta and 13 Jbeta primers. The protocol was immunoSEQ multiplex PCR, while the TCRdb copy is restricted to in-frame clones and leaves out a portion. The table shows roughly 34,000 clones, with 80% occurring only once. What was sequenced was PBMCs. Every receptor here comes from a male donor in good health and CMV-seronegative.

This chain connects TRBV2 to TRBJ2-7; TRBD1 might be the D (7 bases). Trimming took off 3 bases at V and 2 bases at J, with 14 bases between the two ends. CDR1 and CDR2 (germline): SNHLY, FYNNEI. The CDR3 loop spans 15 amino acids. The CDR3 nucleotides read TGTGCCAGCAGTGAGGTTGCAGGGGGGCCCTACGAGCAGTACTTC. Amino acid sequence: CASSEVAGGPYEQYF.

The chain has TRBV4-1 and TRBJ2-3; D is unresolved. The CDR3 is 15 residues long. V was cut by 0 bases and J by 0 bases, with 7 bases left in between. Germline CDR1 is MGHRA and CDR2 is YSYEKL. In nucleotides, the CDR3 is TGCGCCAGCAGCCAAGAAGAGGCCAGCACAGATACGCAGTATTTT. It encodes CASSQEEASTDTQYF.

This clone was seen a few times. V is TRBV4-1 and J is TRBJ2-7, with 10 positions matching TRBD2. CDR1 and CDR2 (germline): MGHRA, YSYEKL. The trim removed 0 bases at V and 0 bases at J, leaving 2 bases unmatched. This CDR3 comprises 16 residues. The CDR3 DNA reads as TGCGCCAGCAGCCAAGAGGGACTAGCGAGCTCCTACGAGCAGTACTTC. It translates to CASSQEGLASSYEQYF.

The chain is built from TRBV11-2 and TRBJ2-7, with unresolved D. Trimming stripped 0 bases from V and 2 bases from J, with 14 bases between. This CDR3 is built from 16 residues. The germline V gene has CDR1 SGHAT and CDR2 FQNNGV. For the CDR3, the DNA is TGTGCCAGCAGCTTAGATCTTGATAGCCGGGCCTACGAGCAGTACTTC. Amino acids: CASSLDLDSRAYEQYF.

The chain links TRBV6-5 to TRBJ1-6; no definite D call. The CDR3 has 14 amino acids. The V end was cut by 6 bases, the J end by 7 bases, with 13 bases between. Germline-derived CDR1 and CDR2 are MNHEY and SVGAGI. CDR3 loop: CASSLSQSNSPLHF. In DNA, the CDR3 is TGTGCCAGCAGCCTCTCCCAGTCCAATTCACCCCTCCACTTT.

This chain uses TRBV18 with TRBJ1-1; the match to TRBD1 covers 9 bases. The junction had 1 base not matched to a gene; V was cut back by 3 bases and J by 2 bases. The CDR3 runs to 14 residues. Germline V gene sequence: CDR1 KGHSH, CDR2 LQKENI. CDR3 nucleotides: TGTGCCAGCTCACCGGGACAGGGTAACACTGAAGCTTTCTTT. Translation: CASSPGQGNTEAFF.

This chain links TRBV30 with TRBJ2-7; D gene uncertain. The V end was cut by 1 base, the J end by 6 bases, with 13 bases between. The CDR3 runs 13 residues. Germline CDR1 reads GTSNPN; CDR2 reads SVGIG (reference sequence). The DNA of the CDR3 is TGTGCCTGGAGTGACAGAGTTCTGGGCGAGCAGTACTTC. Its protein is CAWSDRVLGEQYF.

This clone showed up just once. V is TRBV20-1 and J is TRBJ1-2, with TRBD1 matching over 7 bases. The CDR3 is made up of 11 amino acids. V lost 8 bases and J lost 3; bases outside the gene matches: 3. The germline V gene encodes CDR1 DFQATT and CDR2 SNEGSKA (reference sequence). The CDR3 coding sequence is TGCAGTTTCCAGGGGGACTATGGCTACACCTTC. Its translation is CSFQGDYGYTF.

V and J are TRBV30 and TRBJ1-5; no clear D gene. The CDR3 spans 15 residues. Looked up from germline, CDR1 is GTSNPN and CDR2 is SVGIG (reference sequence). Deletions cut 1 base from V and 3 bases from J, with 13 bases between. The CDR3 protein is CAWSEMGSPNQPQHF. DNA of the CDR3: TGTGCCTGGAGTGAGATGGGGAGTCCCAATCAGCCCCAGCATTTT.

The V and J genes are TRBV5-6 and TRBJ2-3; a possible D gene is TRBD1 (6 bases). CDR1 and CDR2 (germline): SGHDT, YYEEEE. The CDR3 loop spans 15 amino acids. Trimming removed 4 bases at V and 1 base at J, with 13 bases between. CDR3 region: CASSPRGSGTDTQYF. In nucleotides, the CDR3 is TGTGCCAGCAGCCCCAGGGGTTCGGGCACAGATACGCAGTATTTT.

The chain couples TRBV30 to TRBJ2-5; 10 bases are shared with TRBD1. J was trimmed by 2 bases and V by 5 bases; bases with no gene match: 2. Germline CDR1 and CDR2: GTSNPN and SVGIG (reference sequence). The CDR3 length is 13 residues. The CDR3 loop is CAWGQGDQETQYF. CDR3 nucleotides: TGTGCCTGGGGACAGGGGGATCAAGAGACCCAGTACTTC.

The gene calls are TRBV28 and TRBJ1-6; 7 bases line up with TRBD1. Germline CDR1 reads MDHEN; CDR2 reads SYDVKM. The CDR3 is 16 residues long. Trimming cost V 5 bases and J 6 bases; bases outside gene matches: 10. The CDR3 DNA reads as TGTGCCAGCAGTCCGAGAAAGACAGGGTTTAATTCACCCCTCCACTTT. Its translation: CASSPRKTGFNSPLHF.

The J gene is TRBJ1-5, the V gene TRBV7-3; TRBD1 is a possible D gene (5 bases). Germline V gene sequence: CDR1 SGHTA, CDR2 FQGTGA. CDR3 length: 13 amino acids. V gave up 4 bases and J gave up 6 bases, with 10 bases separating them. CDR3 bases: TGTGCCAGCAGCTCGCAGGGAGGTCAGCCCCAGCATTTT. Encoded protein: CASSSQGGQPQHF.

On this clone: Mismatch with germline at one junction end may stem from a read error. The rearrangement links TRBV4-1 to TRBJ2-3; 8 bases agree with TRBD2. Germline lookup yields CDR1 MGHRA and CDR2 YSYEKL. This CDR3 comprises 13 residues. The CDR3 sequence is CASSQDGRGVVGF. CDR3 sequence (DNA): TGCGCCAGCAGCCAAGACGGGCGGGGGGTGGTGGGCTTT.

This clone was detected only once. The J gene is TRBJ1-6, the V gene TRBV30; D gene uncertain. CDR1 is GTSNPN, CDR2 SVGIG, per germline (reference sequence). The CDR3 contains 13 residues. V dropped 4 bases and J dropped 6 bases, with 10 bases sitting between them. For the CDR3, the DNA is TGTGCCTGGACCATTTCACTTAATTCACCCCTCCACTTT. This translates into CAWTISLNSPLHF.

The rearrangement links TRBV4-3 to TRBJ1-4, with TRBD1 matching over 10 bases. The germline gives CDR1 LGHNA, CDR2 YSLEER. J lost 7 bases, V lost 0 bases, and 5 bases had no gene match. The CDR3 spans 16 residues. The CDR3: CASSQDLGTGVEKLFF. DNA of the CDR3: TGCGCCAGCAGCCAAGATCTTGGGACAGGGGTTGAAAAACTGTTTTTT.

This clone was found a few times. The chain joins TRBV5-1 to TRBJ1-1, with 7 bases fitting TRBD1. V dropped 0 bases and J dropped 6; count of bases not matched to a gene: 5. This CDR3 spans 14 amino acids. Germline CDR1 SGHRS, CDR2 YFSETQ. The CDR3 region has the DNA TGCGCCAGCAGCTTGGGACAGGGCCTATCTGAAGCTTTCTTT. Residues: CASSLGQGLSEAFF.

V is TRBV30 and J is TRBJ1-1, with 8 bases matching TRBD1. Germline V CDR1 and CDR2: GTSNPN, SVGIG (reference sequence). The J segment lost 4 bases and the V segment lost 3 bases, leaving 13 bases of the junction unmatched. This CDR3 spans 16 amino acids. This chain's CDR3 is CAWSPGQGNVFTEAFF. CDR3 DNA sequence: TGTGCCTGGAGCCCCGGACAGGGAAACGTGTTCACTGAAGCTTTCTTT.

The chain is built from TRBV5-1 and TRBJ1-5, with D possibly being TRBD1 (5 bases). Germline V lookup: CDR1 SGHRS, CDR2 YFSETQ. This CDR3 comprises 14 residues. Trimming removed 3 bases from V and 0 bases from J, with 7 bases in between. The CDR3 protein is CASSWGDSNQPQHF. In nucleotides, the CDR3 is TGCGCCAGCAGCTGGGGGGATAGCAATCAGCCCCAGCATTTT.

Only one count was recorded for this clone. The CDR3 nucleotides read TGTGCCAGCAGTTTATATTCCGGGACTAATGAAAAACTGTTTTTT. This encodes CASSLYSGTNEKLFF. V and J are TRBV27 and TRBJ1-4; no clear D. V was clipped by 1 base and J by 2 bases, with 8 bases between them. The CDR3 length is 15 residues. Per the germline V gene, CDR1 is MNHEY and CDR2 is SMNVEV (reference sequence). Looking up the rest from reference TRBV27 and TRBJ1-4 gives the full variable domain: EAQVTQNPRYLITVTGKKLTVTCSQNMNHEYMSWYRQDPGLGLRQIYYSMNVEVTDKGDVPEGYKVSRKEKRNFPLILESPSPNQTSLYFCASSLYSGTNEKLFFGSGTQLSVL.